The rows below give T cell receptor beta chains drawn from one sample of a study of B cell selection in AIRE deficiency. The table came from immunoSEQ multiplex PCR; TCRdb's copy has only in-frame clones and leaves some out. The sample contains under 30,000 clones, over 95% of which appear only once. The sequenced material came from CD4+CD127+ conventional T cells sorted from PBMCs. The receptor set was obtained from a human donor in good health. Each CDR3 is given with its conserved first and last residue. The D gene is left open where the match is weak. Size tells how often a clone was seen (once, few, many) or the class of an expanded clone, and some rows leave it out.

TRBJ1-1,TRBD1,-,TRBV19,CASTPDRDHTEAFF,TGTGCCAGTACTCCGGACAGGGACCACACTGAAGCTTTCTTT
TRBJ1-5,TRBD1,-,TRBV2,CASNTGGHQPQHF,TGTGCCAGCAATACAGGGGGCCATCAGCCCCAGCATTTT
TRBJ1-1,TRBD1,-,TRBV7-3,CASSKLGQGASQAFF,TGTGCCAGCAGCAAGCTAGGACAGGGGGCGTCTCAAGCTTTCTTT
TRBJ1-1,TRBD1,-,TRBV5-1,CASSLAQGAPVTEAFF,TGCGCCAGCAGCTTGGCCCAGGGGGCGCCGGTGACTGAAGCTTTCTTT
TRBJ1-2,-,-,TRBV5-1,CASSLAVPTNYGYTF,TGCGCCAGCAGCTTGGCGGTCCCTACTAACTATGGCTACACCTTC
TRBJ1-6,-,-,TRBV19,CASSAGTPNSPLHF,TGTGCCAGTAGTGCCGGGACCCCTAATTCACCCCTCCACTTT
TRBJ2-5,-,-,TRBV11-1,CASSSIDGPLVGETQYF,TGTGCCAGCAGCTCTATAGACGGGCCCCTGGTAGGGGAGACCCAGTACTTC
TRBJ1-6,-,-,TRBV30,CAWSVGRGNSPLHF,TGTGCCTGGAGTGTGGGGAGGGGAAATTCACCCCTCCACTTT
TRBJ2-2,-,-,TRBV5-1,CASSLEPGKNTGELFF,TGCGCCAGCAGCTTGGAGCCGGGAAAGAACACCGGGGAGCTGTTTTTT
TRBJ1-1,TRBD1,-,TRBV15,CATSVQGDTEAFF,TGTGCCACCAGCGTTCAGGGGGACACTGAAGCTTTCTTT
TRBJ2-1,-,-,TRBV5-1,CASSLVGETYNEQFF,TGCGCCAGCAGCTTGGTCGGGGAAACTTACAATGAGCAGTTCTTC
TRBJ2-1,TRBD1,-,TRBV7-3,CASSSDRGSYNEQFF,TGTGCCAGCAGCTCTGACAGGGGCTCCTACAATGAGCAGTTCTTC
TRBJ2-5,-,-,TRBV27,CASSPGPQETQYF,TGTGCCAGCAGTCCAGGTCCACAAGAGACCCAGTACTTC
TRBJ2-5,-,-,TRBV30,CAWSVSSWQETQYF,TGTGCCTGGAGTGTGAGTAGCTGGCAAGAGACCCAGTACTTC
TRBJ2-1,-,-,TRBV7-7,CASSLGAYNEQFF,TGTGCTAGCAGCTTAGGGGCTTACAATGAGCAGTTCTTC
TRBJ1-6,-,-,TRBV18,CASSPQGPPLHF,TGTGCCAGCTCTCCACAGGGTCCACCCCTCCACTTT
TRBJ2-3,-,once,TRBV5-4,CASSSGGPSTDTQYF,TGTGCCAGCAGCAGCGGCGGACCTAGCACAGATACGCAGTATTTT
TRBJ1-6,-,-,TRBV6-6,CASNGRVLNSPLHF,TGTGCCAGCAACGGACGGGTCCTAAATTCACCCCTCCACTTT
TRBJ1-1,-,-,TRBV10-3,CAISVGESNTEAFF,TGTGCCATCAGTGTGGGCGAGAGTAACACTGAAGCTTTCTTT
TRBJ1-4,-,once,TRBV1,CTSSQDDRKNRVKAGATNEKLFF,TGCACCAGCAGCCAAGATGACCGGAAAAACAGAGTTAAGGCGGGTGCAACTAATGAAAAACTGTTTTTT
TRBJ1-2,-,-,TRBV5-1,CASRLQGIRANYGYTF,TGCGCCAGCAGGCTTCAGGGGATCAGGGCTAACTATGGCTACACCTTC
TRBJ2-3,TRBD1,once,TRBV5-4,CASSRDRVTDTQYF,TGTGCCAGCTCCCGGGACAGAGTCACAGATACGCAGTATTTT
TRBJ2-1,-,-,TRBV4-1,CASSPQRNEQFF,TGCGCCAGCAGCCCCCAGCGGAATGAGCAGTTCTTC
TRBJ2-7,TRBD1,-,TRBV30,CAWRDRGSYEQYF,TGTGCCTGGAGGGACAGGGGCTCCTACGAGCAGTACTTC
TRBJ1-2,-,-,TRBV7-3,CASSLNDGDYGYTF,TGTGCCAGCAGCTTAAATGATGGAGATTATGGCTACACCTTC
TRBJ1-2,-,-,TRBV6-6,CASMREQGYGYTF,TGTGCCAGCATGAGGGAACAGGGATATGGCTACACCTTC
TRBJ2-3,-,-,TRBV10-3,CAIRVGAGDTQYF,TGTGCCATCAGAGTGGGGGCGGGGGATACGCAGTATTTT
TRBJ2-1,-,-,TRBV5-1,CASRLTGVSYNEQFF,TGCGCCAGCAGACTAACGGGAGTATCCTACAATGAGCAGTTCTTC
TRBJ2-7,TRBD2,-,TRBV7-3,CASSAGLAGDEQYF,TGTGCCAGCAGCGCCGGGCTAGCGGGAGACGAGCAGTACTTC
TRBJ2-7,TRBD2,-,TRBV18,CASSPLTSGSGEQYF,TGTGCCAGCTCACCACTAACTAGCGGGTCGGGCGAGCAGTACTTC
TRBJ2-7,-,-,TRBV18,CASSPGMAYEQYF,TGTGCCAGCTCACCAGGGATGGCCTACGAGCAGTACTTC
TRBJ1-1,-,-,TRBV5-1,CASSSMAGNTEAFF,TGCGCCAGCAGCTCCATGGCAGGGAACACTGAAGCTTTCTTT
TRBJ2-5,TRBD1,-,TRBV5-4,CATLTGVGETQYF,TGTGCCACCCTAACAGGGGTGGGGGAGACCCAGTACTTC
TRBJ1-2,-,-,TRBV5-1,CASSLGTDYYGYTF,TGCGCCAGCAGCTTGGGGACGGATTACTATGGCTACACCTTC
TRBJ2-7,TRBD2,-,TRBV6-5,CASGTSGRTHEQYF,TGTGCCAGTGGGACTAGCGGGAGAACCCACGAGCAGTACTTC
TRBJ1-1,-,-,TRBV2,CASRNSMNTEAFF,TGTGCCAGCAGGAACTCCATGAACACTGAAGCTTTCTTT
TRBJ1-2,-,-,TRBV7-2,CASSHSMRAGHYGYTF,TGTGCCAGCAGCCACAGTATGCGGGCAGGGCACTATGGCTACACCTTC
TRBJ1-2,-,-,TRBV5-1,CASSPLPTGVNGYTF,TGCGCCAGCAGCCCGCTTCCGACAGGCGTTAATGGCTACACCTTC
TRBJ2-3,-,once,TRBV27,CASSLDLRGSTQYF,TGTGCCAGCAGTTTGGATTTGCGGGGTAGTACGCAGTATTTT
TRBJ2-7,-,-,TRBV10-3,CAISPRGYEQYF,TGTGCCATCAGTCCTAGGGGCTACGAGCAGTACTTC
TRBJ1-5,TRBD1,-,TRBV6-6,CASSKGQVGNQPQHF,TGTGCCAGCAGTAAGGGACAGGTGGGCAATCAGCCCCAGCATTTT
TRBJ2-7,-,-,TRBV27,CASSLGRPYEQYF,TGTGCCAGCAGTTTAGGACGGCCCTACGAGCAGTACTTC
TRBJ2-7,TRBD1,-,TRBV15,CATSRGQGVGYEQYF,TGTGCCACCAGCAGAGGACAGGGGGTGGGCTACGAGCAGTACTTC
TRBJ2-1,-,-,TRBV2,CASGTLGRGLYNEQFF,TGTGCCAGCGGAACCCTCGGGCGGGGGCTTTACAATGAGCAGTTCTTC
TRBJ2-1,TRBD2,-,TRBV6-6,CASGRASGNEQFF,TGTGCCAGCGGCCGGGCTAGCGGCAATGAGCAGTTCTTC
TRBJ2-1,-,-,TRBV19,CASSIVREQYNEQFF,TGTGCCAGTAGTATAGTCCGGGAGCAGTACAATGAGCAGTTCTTC
TRBJ2-3,TRBD2,-,TRBV9,CASSVGASGDLNTQYF,TGTGCCAGTAGCGTAGGGGCTAGCGGGGACCTTAATACGCAGTATTTT
TRBJ1-2,-,-,TRBV28,CASSPSTVYGYTF,TGTGCCAGCAGTCCATCGACCGTCTATGGCTACACCTTC
TRBJ2-6,-,-,TRBV6-5,CASSYEGAGGANVLTF,TGTGCCAGCAGTTACGAGGGGGCGGGAGGGGCCAACGTCCTGACTTTC